This T cell receptor beta chain came from a study of T cell repertoires in cytomegalovirus infection. The wider study: As its CMV epitopes, the study selected recently identified HLA-C-restricted and well-studied HLA-B-restricted targets. Public TCR beta signatures provided an indication of both CMV infection and a matching HLA type.

Study-level results: In two of eight donors, the top clonotype was HLA-C-restricted CMV-specific. Carriers of CMV plus the relevant HLA were identified by cumulative public TCR beta family frequency.

In regard to this clonotype: Its antigen is still unknown.

TCRdb recomputed calls from the reads with MiXCR, one row per CDR3 protein. The sample yields about 920,000 distinct CDR3 sequences, around 31% seen once. The V gene end was trimmed by 0 bases and the J gene end by 8 bases; junction bases not matched to a gene: 9. Germline-derived CDR1 and CDR2 are MNHNS and SASEGT. CDR3 length equals 17 residues. The TCR comes from a human donor in good health (CMV status not recorded). Some clones in this sample may be carry-over from other donors' samples. The input for sequencing was cultured CD8+ T cells from PBMCs, taken from culture after CMV antigen stimulation. The chain joins TRBV6-1 to TRBJ2-1, with 11 bases aligning to TRBD1. The CDR3 DNA reads as TGTGCCAGCAGTGAAGCGGAGTGGGACAGGGGGATCGATGAGCAGTTCTTC. As protein: CASSEAEWDRGIDEQFF.